These 5 T cell receptor beta chains were all obtained from the same sample, sequenced in a study of cytomegalovirus exposure and HLA in healthy donors. The PCR ran on 60 Vbeta and 13 Jbeta primers. The protocol was immunoSEQ multiplex PCR, while the TCRdb copy is restricted to in-frame clones and leaves out a portion. Of about 180,000 clones listed, roughly four fifths are singletons. The source material was PBMCs. Receptors were obtained from a woman aged 25-40 years in good health and CMV-seronegative.

The sample holds one count of this clone. V gene TRBV5-5 combines with J gene TRBJ1-1, with 7 bases fitting TRBD1. The CDR3 is made up of 15 amino acids. Germline assignment: CDR1 SGHKS and CDR2 YYEKEE (reference sequence). V lost 4 bases and J lost 4; bases outside the gene matches: 10. The DNA for the CDR3 is TGTGCCAGCAGCCACGGACAGGAAAGGGTCACTGAAGCTTTCTTT. It translates to CASSHGQERVTEAFF.

The chain uses TRBV7-2 and TRBJ2-7, with 7 nucleotides matching TRBD2. The CDR3 has 12 amino acids. The germline V gene has CDR1 SGHTA and CDR2 FQGNSA. Germline trimming cut 7 bases from V and 4 bases from J; bases unmatched to any gene: 4. Written as DNA, the CDR3 is TGTGCCAGCATCGGGCGGGGGTACGAGCAGTACTTC. Protein product: CASIGRGYEQYF.

The chain is built from TRBV7-2 and TRBJ2-5; 9 nucleotides agree with TRBD1. The V and J ends lost 5 bases and 10 bases, in that order; junction bases with no gene match: 11. CDR3 size: 14 residues. Germline values: CDR1 SGHTA, CDR2 FQGNSA. The CDR3 protein is CASSPGQGSRGQYF. CDR3 nucleotide sequence: TGTGCCAGCAGCCCCGGACAGGGGAGTCGGGGCCAGTACTTC.

On this clone: One end of the junction fails to match germline, which may point to a read error. The J gene is TRBJ2-5, the V gene TRBV7-9; D is possibly TRBD1 (5 bases). From germline, CDR1 is SEHNR and CDR2 FQNEAQ (reference sequence). The CDR3 spans 15 residues. CDR3 residues: CSSSETGDRAETQYF. The CDR3 bases are TGTTCCAGCAGTGAAACAGGAGATAGAGCAGAGACCCAGTACTTC.

The V gene is TRBV7-2, the J gene TRBJ2-7; 7 nucleotides agree with TRBD1. The CDR3 sequence is 14 residues long. With 3 bases clipped from V and 2 bases from J, the junction kept 4 bases outside the gene matches. The V gene's germline CDR1 is SGHTA and CDR2 FQGNSA. CDR3 nucleotides: TGTGCCAGCAGCTTCACACAGGGGACCTACGAGCAGTACTTC. Its protein is CASSFTQGTYEQYF.